Described below is a single TCR beta chain sequence and its context. Its antigen remains unidentified. Looked up from germline, CDR1 is ENHRY and CDR2 is SYGVKD. The V end was cut by 3 bases, the J end by 0 bases, with 9 bases between. The CDR3 extends over 14 amino acids. The data originate from a study of cytomegalovirus exposure and HLA in healthy donors. Study-wide context: Within the Caucasian-associated ancestry cluster were more than 75% of the approximately 400 genotyped donors.

Points from the study as a whole: Analysis was carried out at a later point, and it linked a missense DCLRE1C variant to TCR beta V- and J-gene trimming. It was confirmed in vitro that a few of the CMV-associated chains were specific for CMV antigens. Presence/absence analyses assumed roughly uniform sequencing depth across donors, which may not hold.

Researchers ran the PCR with 60 Vbeta and 13 Jbeta primers. This table comes from immunoSEQ multiplex PCR, and its TCRdb copy is limited to in-frame clones, with some not included. The sample has approximately 89,000 clones; about 76% are singletons. The chain combines TRBV10-3 with TRBJ2-7; D perhaps matches TRBD2 (5 bases). The clonotype originates from a young man in good health and CMV-seropositive. Source material: PBMCs. The DNA for the CDR3 is TGTGCCATCAGTGATGGGCGGGCCTCCTACGAGCAGTACTTC. Amino acid sequence: CAISDGRASYEQYF.